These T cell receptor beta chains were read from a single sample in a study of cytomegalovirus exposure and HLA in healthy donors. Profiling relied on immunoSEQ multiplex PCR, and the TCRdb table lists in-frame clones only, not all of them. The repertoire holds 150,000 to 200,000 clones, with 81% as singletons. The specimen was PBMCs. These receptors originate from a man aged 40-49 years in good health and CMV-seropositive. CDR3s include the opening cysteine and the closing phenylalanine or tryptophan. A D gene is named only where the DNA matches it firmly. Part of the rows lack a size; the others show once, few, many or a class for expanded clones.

CDR3 DNA: TGTGCCAGCAGTGAAGCGTCTAGCGGGATTGTGGGCGGCGAGACCCAGTACTTC; CDR3 protein: CASSEASSGIVGGETQYF; J gene: TRBJ2-5; V gene: TRBV2; D gene: TRBD2; clone size: NA
CDR3 DNA: TGTGCCAGCAGCCGTAGTGGGCCGGAGAGGGCCCAGTACTTC; CDR3 protein: CASSRSGPERAQYF; J gene: TRBJ2-5; V gene: TRBV7-2; D gene: NA; clone size: NA
CDR3 DNA: TGTGCCAGCAGGCCCCCCTTTCTAGCGGGAGTTCCTGGGGCCAACGTCCTGACTTTC; CDR3 protein: CASRPPFLAGVPGANVLTF; J gene: TRBJ2-6; V gene: TRBV27; D gene: TRBD2; clone size: NA
CDR3 DNA: TGTGCCAGCAGCGACCGGACAGGCGGGGGGTACAATGAGCAGTTCTTC; CDR3 protein: CASSDRTGGGYNEQFF; J gene: TRBJ2-1; V gene: TRBV7-9; D gene: NA; clone size: NA
CDR3 DNA: TGTGCCAGCAGCCAAGATCCCAGGGTCCAGGGCTCCTACGAGCAGTACTTC; CDR3 protein: CASSQDPRVQGSYEQYF; J gene: TRBJ2-7; V gene: TRBV14; D gene: NA; clone size: NA
CDR3 DNA: TGTGCCAGCAGCTTGGGCCCACAGGGGGCAGGAAACACCATATATTTT; CDR3 protein: CASSLGPQGAGNTIYF; J gene: TRBJ1-3; V gene: TRBV5-8; D gene: TRBD1; clone size: NA
CDR3 DNA: TGTGCCAGCAGTGAATATCAGCAGGGCGAAAAACTGTTTTTT; CDR3 protein: CASSEYQQGEKLFF; J gene: TRBJ1-4; V gene: TRBV2; D gene: NA; clone size: few
CDR3 DNA: TGTGCCAGTAGTACAATAGACAGGGATAACTACGAGCAGTACTTC; CDR3 protein: CASSTIDRDNYEQYF; J gene: TRBJ2-7; V gene: TRBV19; D gene: TRBD1; clone size: NA
CDR3 DNA: TGTGCCAGCAGCTTAGTCCGGGGGGTCACAGATACGCAGTATTTT; CDR3 protein: CASSLVRGVTDTQYF; J gene: TRBJ2-3; V gene: TRBV7-6; D gene: TRBD2; clone size: once
CDR3 DNA: TGTGCCAGCAGTTACTCCCACTCAGGGGAGCTGTTTTTT; CDR3 protein: CASSYSHSGELFF; J gene: TRBJ2-2; V gene: TRBV6-5; D gene: NA; clone size: NA
CDR3 DNA: TGTGCCAGCTCCCCCGGGGACAGGCCCTACGAGCAGTACTTC; CDR3 protein: CASSPGDRPYEQYF; J gene: TRBJ2-7; V gene: TRBV6-5; D gene: TRBD1; clone size: few
CDR3 DNA: TGTGCCAGCAGTTACGGAACAGGGAATGAAAAACTGTTTTTT; CDR3 protein: CASSYGTGNEKLFF; J gene: TRBJ1-4; V gene: TRBV6-5; D gene: NA; clone size: NA
CDR3 DNA: TGTGCCAGCAGCTTAGTAGTGGCCCTCCAGGGTTCCTACAATGAGCAGTTCTTC; CDR3 protein: CASSLVVALQGSYNEQFF; J gene: TRBJ2-1; V gene: TRBV7-9; D gene: NA; clone size: NA
CDR3 DNA: TGTGCCAGCACGACAGGGGGAGATTATGGCTACACCTTC; CDR3 protein: CASTTGGDYGYTF; J gene: TRBJ1-2; V gene: TRBV28; D gene: TRBD1; clone size: NA
CDR3 DNA: TGTGCCAGTAGTATAGGGGGGACAGGGACGCAGCAGTACTTC; CDR3 protein: CASSIGGTGTQQYF; J gene: TRBJ2-7; V gene: TRBV19; D gene: TRBD1; clone size: NA
CDR3 DNA: TGCGCCAGCAGCTTGGGTAGCGGGACCTACACCGGGGAGCTGTTTTTT; CDR3 protein: CASSLGSGTYTGELFF; J gene: TRBJ2-2; V gene: TRBV5-1; D gene: TRBD2; clone size: NA
CDR3 DNA: TGTGCCTGGAGTATTCAGAACAGGGGCTCTGGAAACACCATATATTTT; CDR3 protein: CAWSIQNRGSGNTIYF; J gene: TRBJ1-3; V gene: TRBV30; D gene: TRBD1; clone size: NA
CDR3 DNA: TGTGCCAGCAGTGAAAGAGGGGGAGAGACCCAGTACTTC; CDR3 protein: CASSERGGETQYF; J gene: TRBJ2-5; V gene: TRBV2; D gene: NA; clone size: NA
CDR3 DNA: TGCAGTGCTAGAGGGACAGTTGGCTACACCTTC; CDR3 protein: CSARGTVGYTF; J gene: TRBJ1-2; V gene: TRBV20-1; D gene: NA; clone size: NA
CDR3 DNA: TGTGCCACCAGCAGAGGCCCGGGGGTTAACAATGAGCAGTTCTTC; CDR3 protein: CATSRGPGVNNEQFF; J gene: TRBJ2-1; V gene: TRBV15; D gene: NA; clone size: NA
CDR3 DNA: TGTGCCAGTAGTGGGACAGGGAACAATCAGCCCCAGCATTTT; CDR3 protein: CASSGTGNNQPQHF; J gene: TRBJ1-5; V gene: TRBV19; D gene: TRBD1; clone size: once
CDR3 DNA: TGTGCCAGCAGTTCATACCTGGTCGGGGTTGGGACTGAAGCTTTCTTT; CDR3 protein: CASSSYLVGVGTEAFF; J gene: TRBJ1-1; V gene: TRBV27; D gene: NA; clone size: NA
CDR3 DNA: TGTGCCAGCAGCGGGACCGGGACAGGGGATGGCTACACCTTC; CDR3 protein: CASSGTGTGDGYTF; J gene: TRBJ1-2; V gene: TRBV7-9; D gene: TRBD1; clone size: NA
CDR3 DNA: TGTGCCAGCAGATACCCGGGGGGGCCGTTGGGCAATGAGCAGTTCTTC; CDR3 protein: CASRYPGGPLGNEQFF; J gene: TRBJ2-1; V gene: TRBV7-2; D gene: TRBD2; clone size: once
CDR3 DNA: TGTGCCAGCAGCTTAACTTCAAAGGGTTTTAACGGGAGGGTAGAGACCCAGTACTTC; CDR3 protein: CASSLTSKGFNGRVETQYF; J gene: TRBJ2-5; V gene: TRBV11-2; D gene: TRBD2; clone size: NA
CDR3 DNA: TGTGCCAGCAGTGACGGGCGACGGGGGGCTATCTATGGCTACACCTTC; CDR3 protein: CASSDGRRGAIYGYTF; J gene: TRBJ1-2; V gene: TRBV6-1; D gene: NA; clone size: NA
CDR3 DNA: TGTGCCAGCAGTGAATTGTGGGACAGCCCGGGGCCTAGGACCTTC; CDR3 protein: CASSELWDSPGPRTF; J gene: TRBJ1-2; V gene: TRBV6-4; D gene: TRBD1; clone size: NA
CDR3 DNA: TGTGCCAGCAGCTTCCAGGATAGCACAGATACGCAGTATTTT; CDR3 protein: CASSFQDSTDTQYF; J gene: TRBJ2-3; V gene: TRBV7-9; D gene: NA; clone size: few
CDR3 DNA: TGCGCCAGCAGTCTATCTTCGTCAGCGGCGGGCTTTAATAACTATGGCTACACCTTC; CDR3 protein: CASSLSSSAAGFNNYGYTF; J gene: TRBJ1-2; V gene: TRBV5-1; D gene: NA; clone size: NA
CDR3 DNA: TGCGCCAGCAGTTCCGCAGGGGGCACTGAAGCTTTCTTT; CDR3 protein: CASSSAGGTEAFF; J gene: TRBJ1-1; V gene: TRBV10-2; D gene: TRBD1; clone size: NA
CDR3 DNA: TGTGCCAGTAGTGAAGGTCGGGGTTCCTACGAGCAGTACTTC; CDR3 protein: CASSEGRGSYEQYF; J gene: TRBJ2-7; V gene: TRBV19; D gene: NA; clone size: NA
CDR3 DNA: TGTGCCAGCAGACAATCAGACAGGGGGCGCGAGCAGTACTTC; CDR3 protein: CASRQSDRGREQYF; J gene: TRBJ2-7; V gene: TRBV7-9; D gene: TRBD1; clone size: NA
CDR3 DNA: TGTGCCAGCAGTGAAACGCCAGGCCCTACTTATGGCTACACCTTC; CDR3 protein: CASSETPGPTYGYTF; J gene: TRBJ1-2; V gene: TRBV6-1; D gene: NA; clone size: NA
CDR3 DNA: TGTGCCAGCAGCCGACAGGGATACACTGAAGCTTTCTTT; CDR3 protein: CASSRQGYTEAFF; J gene: TRBJ1-1; V gene: TRBV6-6; D gene: TRBD1; clone size: NA
CDR3 DNA: TGTGCCAGCAGTCCGCCCGGGACAGGGGCCGAGCAGTACTTC; CDR3 protein: CASSPPGTGAEQYF; J gene: TRBJ2-7; V gene: TRBV6-6; D gene: TRBD1; clone size: NA
CDR3 DNA: TGCGCCAGCACCACGGGGATGAGGGAGACCCAGTACTTC; CDR3 protein: CASTTGMRETQYF; J gene: TRBJ2-5; V gene: TRBV5-1; D gene: NA; clone size: NA
CDR3 DNA: TGTGCCATCAGCCGGGGACAGGGTGAAGAGACCCAGTACTTC; CDR3 protein: CAISRGQGEETQYF; J gene: TRBJ2-5; V gene: TRBV10-3; D gene: TRBD1; clone size: NA
CDR3 DNA: TGCAGCGTTAAAAGGGGACAGGGAACTAACGGAAACACCATATATTTT; CDR3 protein: CSVKRGQGTNGNTIYF; J gene: TRBJ1-3; V gene: TRBV29-1; D gene: TRBD1; clone size: few
CDR3 DNA: TGTGCCAGCAGTGAAGAGGGGCTGGCGGACACTGAAGCTTTCTTT; CDR3 protein: CASSEEGLADTEAFF; J gene: TRBJ1-1; V gene: TRBV2; D gene: NA; clone size: few
CDR3 DNA: TGTGCCAGCAGCAGACGAACAGGGAGCTCCTACAATGAGCAGTTCTTC; CDR3 protein: CASSRRTGSSYNEQFF; J gene: TRBJ2-1; V gene: TRBV7-6; D gene: NA; clone size: NA
CDR3 DNA: TGTGCTAGTGGTTTGGACCGGGAAAGCTATGGCTACACCTTC; CDR3 protein: CASGLDRESYGYTF; J gene: TRBJ1-2; V gene: TRBV12-5; D gene: NA; clone size: NA
CDR3 DNA: TGCGCCAGCAGCCAGGGGCCTGGCGGCTCTGGGGCCAACGTCCTGACTTTC; CDR3 protein: CASSQGPGGSGANVLTF; J gene: TRBJ2-6; V gene: TRBV4-1; D gene: NA; clone size: NA
CDR3 DNA: TGTGCCAGCAGCGCTCACAGGGGGCTTGACTATGGCTACACCTTC; CDR3 protein: CASSAHRGLDYGYTF; J gene: TRBJ1-2; V gene: TRBV4-2; D gene: TRBD1; clone size: few
CDR3 DNA: TGTGCCATCAGTGGACGGGGTTTAAGTGACGGGGAGCTGTTTTTT; CDR3 protein: CAISGRGLSDGELFF; J gene: TRBJ2-2; V gene: TRBV10-3; D gene: NA; clone size: NA
CDR3 DNA: TGTGCCAGCACCTTACCGGGCCCGGGGAATGAGCAGTTCTTC; CDR3 protein: CASTLPGPGNEQFF; J gene: TRBJ2-1; V gene: TRBV6-5; D gene: NA; clone size: NA
CDR3 DNA: TGTGCCAGCAGCGTAGAGGGGAGGACGGACTATAATTCACCCCTCCACTTT; CDR3 protein: CASSVEGRTDYNSPLHF; J gene: TRBJ1-6; V gene: TRBV9; D gene: NA; clone size: NA
CDR3 DNA: TGTGCTAGTGCCTTGGGGGGGCAGGTCGAGCAGTACTTC; CDR3 protein: CASALGGQVEQYF; J gene: TRBJ2-7; V gene: TRBV12-5; D gene: NA; clone size: once
CDR3 DNA: TGTGCCAGCTCACGGGGGGACAGCTACGAGCAGTACTTC; CDR3 protein: CASSRGDSYEQYF; J gene: TRBJ2-7; V gene: TRBV18; D gene: NA; clone size: NA
CDR3 DNA: TGTGCCAGTAGTCCCCAGGGGGCGACGTACACTGAAGCTTTCTTT; CDR3 protein: CASSPQGATYTEAFF; J gene: TRBJ1-1; V gene: TRBV19; D gene: TRBD1; clone size: NA
CDR3 DNA: TGTGCCAGCAGTTATGGGGGCGGGGGGGACGAGCAGTACTTC; CDR3 protein: CASSYGGGGDEQYF; J gene: TRBJ2-7; V gene: TRBV27; D gene: TRBD2; clone size: NA
CDR3 DNA: TGTGCCAGCAGGAGACAGGGCGAAACAGATACGCAGTATTTT; CDR3 protein: CASRRQGETDTQYF; J gene: TRBJ2-3; V gene: TRBV27; D gene: TRBD1; clone size: NA